A single sample gave rise to the 20 T cell receptor beta chains below, sequenced in a study of shared clonotypes between healthy human individuals (TCRdb year 2020). For the CD8 naive samples, CD45RO-negative cells were positively selected for CCR7, yielding a CD45RA+CCR7+ population from which TemRA cells were excluded. Library preparation was by the immunoSEQ multiplex PCR assay. Held by TCRdb, this immuneACCESS table contains in-frame sequences only and omits some clones. Under half of the omission traces to an unresolved V gene where checked; the cause of the rest is unknown. Recorded for this sample are 600,000 or so clones; about 95% of them occurred a single time. The top ten clonotypes cover about 0.11% of the sample. Input material: naive CD8+ T cells sorted from blood. The cell subset or site label on this specimen signifies: CD45RA+CCR7+. The source is a woman aged 25 to 39 in good health.

Note on this clone: This sample includes further DNA sequences coding for the same CDR3. The chain employs TRBV28 and TRBJ2-3; tentative D call: TRBD1 (5 bases). The CDR3 is 14 residues long. The V and J ends lost 3 bases and 0 bases respectively, with 7 bases between them. CDR1 and CDR2 (germline): MDHEN, SYDVKM. The CDR3 loop reads CASSLTASTDTQYF. The CDR3 nucleotides are TGTGCCAGCAGTTTGACAGCTAGCACAGATACGCAGTATTTT.

The V and J genes are TRBV19 and TRBJ2-7; weak D call: TRBD1 (6 bases). CDR3 length equals 13 residues. Trimming stripped 5 bases from V and 3 bases from J, with 11 bases between. CDR1 and CDR2 from the germline V gene are LNHDA and SQIVND (reference sequence). This CDR3 is CASSFTGNYEQYF. The CDR3 DNA sequence: TGTGCCAGTAGTTTCACAGGGAACTACGAGCAGTACTTC.

The chain employs TRBV14 and TRBJ2-7; maybe TRBD2 (5 bases). The V gene lost 4 bases and the J gene lost 0 bases, with 13 bases spanning the gap. Germline CDR1 SGHDN, CDR2 FVKESK. The CDR3 covers 15 residues. CDR3 protein: CASSLRSGYSYEQYF. The DNA of the CDR3 is TGTGCCAGCAGCCTACGTTCGGGGTACTCCTACGAGCAGTACTTC.

V and J are TRBV4-1 and TRBJ2-7, with TRBD2 matching 7 bases. Trimming removed 4 bases from V and 1 base from J; junction bases left unmatched: 7. Germline CDR1 MGHRA, CDR2 YSYEKL. The CDR3 has 15 amino acids. The CDR3 sequence: CASSPLAVSSYEQYF. Written as DNA, the CDR3 is TGCGCCAGCAGCCCCCTAGCGGTTTCTTCCTACGAGCAGTACTTC.

In DNA form, the CDR3 reads TGTGCCAGCAGTTTCGGGGTAGGAAATCAGCCCCAGCATTTT. Amino acid sequence: CASSFGVGNQPQHF. This chain connects TRBV28 to TRBJ1-5; no clear D gene. Germline V lookup: CDR1 MDHEN, CDR2 SYDVKM. The CDR3 has 14 amino acids. The germline V and J ends were trimmed by 3 bases and 4 bases, with 10 bases remaining between them.

The J gene is TRBJ2-5, the V gene TRBV7-7; TRBD1 or TRBD2 may be the D gene (5 bases each). This CDR3 contains 15 residues. Germline V gene sequence: CDR1 SSHAT, CDR2 FNYEAQ (reference sequence). The germline V and J ends were trimmed by 5 bases and 0 bases, with 13 bases remaining between them. CDR3 sequence (DNA): TGTGCCAGCAGCCGACGGGACGGCAACCAAGAGACCCAGTACTTC. Translation: CASSRRDGNQETQYF.

This clone was seen only once. The chain couples TRBV7-6 to TRBJ2-2; 7 bases line up with TRBD2. Germline V lookup: CDR1 SGHVS, CDR2 FNYEAQ. V shed 1 base, J shed 5 bases, and the junction held 10 bases outside the gene matches. The CDR3 covers 17 residues. Here the CDR3 reads CASSLDEWRENTGELFF. CDR3 bases: TGTGCCAGCAGCTTAGATGAGTGGCGGGAGAATACCGGGGAGCTGTTTTTT.

The V call is TRBV6-6, the J call TRBJ1-1, with D possibly TRBD1 on 5 matching bases. The V end was cut by 0 bases, the J end by 4 bases, with 12 bases between. The CDR3 runs to 15 residues. From germline, CDR1 is MNHNY and CDR2 SVGAGI (reference sequence). For the CDR3, the DNA is TGTGCCAGCAGTTACTCAGGGCAGGGCGGCACTGAAGCTTTCTTT. It codes for CASSYSGQGGTEAFF.

This clone was found once. The rearrangement joins TRBV7-9 to TRBJ1-1, with D unclear. Germline CDR1 reads SEHNR; CDR2 reads FQNEAQ (reference sequence). V lost 1 base and J 7 bases, leaving 10 bases between the germline ends. CDR3 length: 13 amino acids. The CDR3 nucleotides read TGTGCCAGCAGCTTAGAAGGGTCGGGTGAAGCTTTCTTT. This sequence encodes CASSLEGSGEAFF.

As to this clone: Other nucleotide sequences in the sample specify the same CDR3. This chain uses TRBV7-6 with TRBJ2-1; TRBD2 aligns across 11 bases. The CDR3 is 15 residues long. The V gene end was trimmed by 3 bases and the J gene end by 4 bases; junction bases not matched to a gene: 2. Germline CDR1 SGHVS, CDR2 FNYEAQ. For the CDR3, the DNA is TGTGCCAGCAGCTTGGGACTAGCGGAGTACAATGAGCAGTTCTTC. This gives the protein CASSLGLAEYNEQFF.

In its sample, this clone was seen once. The rearrangement uses TRBV6-1 and TRBJ2-7; 8 nucleotides line up with TRBD2. Germline loops: CDR1 MNHNS, CDR2 SASEGT. V lost 0 bases, J lost 3 bases, and 7 bases stayed unmatched. CDR3 length equals 16 residues. The CDR3 nucleotides are TGTGCCAGCAGTGAAGCGGGATTAGCGGGGCGCTACGAGCAGTACTTC. This encodes CASSEAGLAGRYEQYF.

The chain is built from TRBV2 and TRBJ1-2; tentative D call: TRBD1 (6 bases). The V and J ends lost 5 bases and 3 bases respectively, with 13 bases between them. Germline V lookup: CDR1 SNHLY, CDR2 FYNNEI. The CDR3 runs to 14 residues. CDR3 bases: TGTGCCAGCAGTTCAGGGGTATTCGACTATGGCTACACCTTC. Protein: CASSSGVFDYGYTF.

The rearrangement links TRBV5-4 to TRBJ2-1; 13 nucleotides agree with TRBD2. Germline V CDR1 and CDR2: SGHNT, YYREEE (reference sequence). This CDR3 spans 18 amino acids. J was trimmed by 0 bases and V by 5 bases; bases with no gene match: 8. The CDR3 sequence: CASSLGLAGASSYNEQFF. The CDR3 DNA is TGTGCCAGCAGTTTAGGACTAGCGGGAGCGAGCTCCTACAATGAGCAGTTCTTC.

The chain has TRBV14 and TRBJ1-6; D not certain. The CDR3 loop spans 14 amino acids. Germline V gene data show CDR1 as SGHDN and CDR2 as FVKESK. The V gene lost 4 bases and the J gene lost 7 bases, with 11 bases spanning the gap. The CDR3 loop reads CASSLVKGNSPLHF. The CDR3 DNA is TGTGCCAGCAGCCTTGTAAAGGGAAATTCACCCCTCCACTTT.

The CDR3 protein is CASSRARGRAFGETQYF. In nucleotides, the CDR3 is TGTGCCAGCAGCCGAGCCAGGGGGAGGGCCTTCGGGGAGACCCAGTACTTC. The chain combines TRBV11-2 with TRBJ2-5; D is possibly TRBD1 or TRBD2 (7 bases each). The CDR3 consists of 17 residues. The germline gives CDR1 SGHAT, CDR2 FQNNGV. The germline V and J ends were trimmed by 5 bases and 5 bases, with 24 bases remaining between them.

The V and J genes are TRBV15 and TRBJ2-1; D is tentatively TRBD1 or TRBD2 (5 bases each). There are 14 residues in the CDR3. The V gene's germline CDR1 is LNHNV and CDR2 YYDKDF (reference sequence). V lost 5 bases, J lost 6 bases, and 14 bases lay in between. The CDR3 nucleotides read TGTGCCACCAGCGCTCTGAGGGGATTCAATGAGCAGTTCTTC. Encoded protein: CATSALRGFNEQFF. Filled out from reference TRBV15 and TRBJ2-1, the complete variable domain reads DAMVIQNPRYQVTQFGKPVTLSCSQTLNHNVMYWYQQKSSQAPKLLFHYYDKDFNNEADTPDNFQSRRPNTSFCFLDIRSPGLGDTAMYLCATSALRGFNEQFFGPGTRLTVL.

The sample holds one count of this clone. This sequence joins TRBV27 and TRBJ1-2; D is ambiguous. Germline CDR1 reads MNHEY; CDR2 reads SMNVEV (reference sequence). Trimming cost V 5 bases and J 2 bases, with 12 bases left between them. CDR3 length: 14 amino acids. The CDR3 sequence is CASSARPLNYGYTF. CDR3 DNA sequence: TGTGCCAGCAGTGCCCGACCTTTAAACTATGGCTACACCTTC.

V is TRBV13 and J is TRBJ2-3; TRBD2 aligns across 8 bases. Unmatched junction bases numbered 8, after V lost 2 bases and J lost 1 base. The CDR3 runs to 17 residues. The germline CDR1 and CDR2 sequences are PRHDT and FYEKMQ (reference sequence). In nucleotides, the CDR3 is TGTGCCAGCAGCTTAATGACTAGCGTTTTAGGCACAGATACGCAGTATTTT. Its protein product is CASSLMTSVLGTDTQYF.

This chain connects TRBV4-1 to TRBJ2-7; the D is unclear. CDR1 is MGHRA and CDR2 is YSYEKL in the germline V gene. This CDR3 is 13 amino acids long. Deletions cut 2 bases from V and 9 bases from J, with 14 bases between. The CDR3, as DNA: TGCGCCAGCAGCCAACTGGCCCTACGAGGGCAGTACTTC. Protein: CASSQLALRGQYF.

Of note for this clone: The junction does not match germline at one end; this may be a read error. Other DNA sequences in this sample translate to the same CDR3. The chain employs TRBV5-6 and TRBJ2-2; a possible D gene is TRBD2 (5 bases). Germline values: CDR1 SGHDT, CDR2 YYEEEE. The CDR3 contains 12 residues. CDR3 region: CASSPLLGELFF. CDR3 coding DNA: TGTGCCAGCAGCCCTCTCCTCGGGGAGCTATTTTTT.